This T cell receptor beta chain was retrieved from a study of T cells in Graves' hyperthyroidism and ophthalmopathy. Exclusion of patients followed from uncontrolled infection, other autoimmune disease, pregnancy or lactation. Diagnosing involved the use of clinical symptoms, serum thyroxine and TRAb, thyroid ultrasound and orbital computed tomography. From around 11 ml of fresh peripheral blood, PBMCs were isolated. Study findings and constraints: Most thyroid-expanded clonotypes above 0.001 were also found in blood.

A single count supports this clonotype. Its antigen is unknown. Amplification of TCR beta CDR3 regions used RNA as the template. Researchers ran a first-round RT-PCR on the TCR CDR3 using the HTBI primer set. TCRdb ran MiXCR on the multiplex PCR reads and lists one entry per CDR3 protein. The repertoire holds around 390,000 distinct CDR3 sequences, with approximately 15% as singletons. The V and J ends lost 7 bases and 5 bases, in that order; junction bases with no gene match: 6. This CDR3 has 13 residues. Germline V gene lookup returns CDR1 GTSNPN and CDR2 SVGIG (reference sequence). The chain carries TRBV30 and TRBJ2-3; TRBD2 matches 10 bases. The source of this sequence is a woman aged 30 to 39 with Graves' ophthalmopathy. Sequencing was carried out using blood. The CDR3: CAFSVAGGDTQYF. The CDR3 DNA reads TGTGCCTTCAGTGTAGCGGGGGGAGATACGCAGTATTTT. The entire variable domain, with the rest obtained from reference TRBV30 and TRBJ2-3, is as follows: SQTIHQWPATLVQPVGSPLSLECTVEGTSNPNLYWYRQAAGRGLQLLFYSVGIGQISSEVPQNLSASRPQDRQFILSSKKLLLSDSGFYLCAFSVAGGDTQYFGPGTRLTVL.